This passage covers 14 T cell receptor beta chains from one sample sequenced in a study of CD4+ T cells in melanoma. TCRdb keeps only in-frame clones here, not all; method: immunoSEQ multiplex PCR. This sample has some 150,000 clones, with 80% to 95% found just once. Every receptor here comes from a human donor with melanoma.

This chain joins TRBV7-9 and TRBJ1-4, with 10 bases identical to TRBD1. The CDR3 totals 14 residues. J gave up 6 bases and V 5 bases, and 3 bases lay outside the gene matches. CDR1 is SEHNR, CDR2 FQNEAQ, per germline (reference sequence). CDR3 nucleotide sequence: TGTGCCAGCAGCCAAGGACAGGGGGATGAAAAACTGTTTTTT. Encoded protein: CASSQGQGDEKLFF.

V usage is TRBV4-1 and J usage is TRBJ2-5, with D perhaps TRBD2 (7 bases). CDR1 and CDR2 from the germline V gene are MGHRA and YSYEKL. The CDR3 is 16 amino acids. The ends were cut back, 1 base at V and 5 bases at J, with 17 bases in the middle. CDR3 region: CASSQATGGEGETQYF. The DNA for the CDR3 is TGCGCCAGCAGCCAAGCTACGGGGGGCGAAGGGGAGACCCAGTACTTC.

The chain uses TRBV7-2 and TRBJ1-2; no clear D. The CDR3 runs to 13 residues. Deletions cut 6 bases from V and 2 bases from J, with 10 bases between. From germline, CDR1 is SGHTA and CDR2 FQGNSA. This chain's CDR3 is CASSIDTNYGYTF. The DNA of the CDR3 is TGTGCCAGCAGTATAGACACCAACTATGGCTACACCTTC.

The V call is TRBV5-6, the J call TRBJ2-3, with D maybe TRBD1 (6 bases). Germline assignment: CDR1 SGHDT and CDR2 YYEEEE. This CDR3 comprises 17 residues. Trimming shortened V by 1 base and J by 2 bases, and 17 bases separated the two germline ends. CDR3 coding DNA: TGTGCCAGCAGCTTGCGTCCACAGGGCCTCCTCACAGATACGCAGTATTTT. Translated: CASSLRPQGLLTDTQYF.

This sequence joins TRBV7-3 and TRBJ2-1; 7 bases are a match to TRBD2. V trimming: 5 bases; J trimming: 7 bases; junction bases outside the gene matches: 11. The CDR3 runs to 15 residues. The germline gives CDR1 SGHTA, CDR2 FQGTGA. Here the CDR3 reads CASSLGEGMGNEQFF. The CDR3 DNA follows: TGTGCCAGCAGCCTGGGGGAGGGGATGGGGAATGAGCAGTTCTTC.

V and J are TRBV19 and TRBJ2-7; 10 bases agree with TRBD1. CDR1 is LNHDA, CDR2 SQIVND, per germline (reference sequence). Germline trimming cut 3 bases from V and 2 bases from J; bases unmatched to any gene: 4. This CDR3 comprises 15 residues. The CDR3, as DNA: TGTGCCAGTAGTATCCCGGGACAGGGGCCCTACGAGCAGTACTTC. Translating gives CASSIPGQGPYEQYF.

The genes are TRBV2 and TRBJ2-4, with 8 bases lining up with TRBD1. Trimming at V came to 2 bases and at J to 13 bases, leaving 7 bases not matched to a gene. Germline V gene sequence: CDR1 SNHLY, CDR2 FYNNEI. The length of the CDR3 is 13 residues. The CDR3 nucleotides read TGTGCCAGCAGTGAAATCCCGAGACAGGGGCAGTACTTC. It yields the protein CASSEIPRQGQYF.

V gene TRBV9 combines with J gene TRBJ2-7; possibly TRBD2 for D (6 bases). Germline CDR1 and CDR2: SGDLS and YYNGEE. The CDR3 runs to 14 residues. The ends were cut back, 4 bases at V and 0 bases at J, with 11 bases in the middle. The CDR3 region has the DNA TGTGCCAGCAGCCCGGGGACTGCCTCCTACGAGCAGTACTTC. Translation gives CASSPGTASYEQYF.

This chain joins TRBV7-8 and TRBJ2-1; 10 nucleotides match TRBD1. The V and J ends lost 5 bases and 4 bases, in that order; junction bases with no gene match: 5. This CDR3 contains 15 residues. Looked up from germline, CDR1 is SGHVS and CDR2 is FQNEAQ. DNA of the CDR3: TGTGCCAGCAGCATGACAGGGGGCTTATACAATGAGCAGTTCTTC. This gives the protein CASSMTGGLYNEQFF.

The V gene is TRBV18, the J gene TRBJ1-5; no clear D. This CDR3 contains 15 residues. With 2 bases removed from V and 0 bases from J, the gap between germline ends came to 8 bases. CDR1 KGHSH and CDR2 LQKENI come from the germline V gene. The CDR3 protein is CASSPGSNSNQPQHF. For the CDR3, the DNA is TGTGCCAGCTCACCAGGGAGCAATAGCAATCAGCCCCAGCATTTT.

V gene TRBV7-3 combines with J gene TRBJ2-5, with D possibly matching TRBD2 (6 bases). The DNA matches TRBJ2-7 better at its end, which makes the J call doubtful. The CDR3 runs to 16 residues. Looked up from germline, CDR1 is SGHTA and CDR2 is FQGTGA. CDR3 region: CASSVLGPGSSYEQYF. CDR3 nucleotide sequence: TGTGCCAGCAGCGTCCTCGGTCCCGGGAGCTCCTACGAGCAGTACTTC.

This clone was seen a single time. The chain couples TRBV6-1 to TRBJ2-5; D is perhaps TRBD2 (5 bases). Germline values: CDR1 MNHNS, CDR2 SASEGT. V lost 9 bases to trimming and J lost 5 bases, with 16 bases between them. The CDR3 extends over 13 amino acids. The CDR3: CASGGASVETQYF. The CDR3 nucleotides are TGTGCCAGTGGAGGAGCGTCTGTGGAGACCCAGTACTTC.

The chain employs TRBV10-3 and TRBJ1-1, with TRBD1 matching 9 bases. There are 13 residues in the CDR3. Germline V gives CDR1 ENHRY, CDR2 SYGVKD. After removal of 7 bases from V and 4 bases from J, the junction contained 4 bases not matched to a gene. This chain's CDR3 is CAITKDRGTEAFF. For the CDR3, the DNA is TGTGCCATCACTAAGGACAGGGGCACTGAAGCTTTCTTT.

The chain uses TRBV4-2 and TRBJ2-3; perhaps TRBD2 as D (5 bases). Germline V CDR1 and CDR2: LGHNA, YNFKEQ. The CDR3 contains 15 residues. V was clipped by 0 bases and J by 1 base, with 8 bases between them. The CDR3 bases are TGTGCCAGCAGCCAAGAGAGGGCCGGCACAGATACGCAGTATTTT. This codes for CASSQERAGTDTQYF.